Given below is one T cell receptor (beta chain) in context. The target antigen is unknown. The sample is drawn from a study of cytotoxic CD8 clonotypes in ibrutinib-treated CLL. The planned depth of sequencing spanned 1 in 200,000 to 1 in 1 million T cells. Generated by immunoSEQ multiplex PCR, the TCRdb table keeps only in-frame clones and is missing some. The sample lists roughly 51,000 clones, approximately 50% seen once, with about 33% in the top ten. Roughly 2 micrograms of genomic DNA, which was extracted from cryopreserved PBMCs, served as the material used for the TCR beta libraries. The study's findings and limits: Clonality was higher at baseline than in age-matched healthy donors and tracked circulating CD8+ T-cell counts. Treatment saw public clonotypes, which were uncommon, either contract or stay stable.

This sequence originates from a human donor with chronic lymphocytic leukemia. The sequencing used PBMCs, collected after 12 months of ibrutinib treatment.

CDR3 bases: TGTGCCAGTAGTCCACGCAGCGGGAGGGTGGGGGAGCAGTACTTC. This encodes CASSPRSGRVGEQYF. The V gene is TRBV19, the J gene TRBJ2-7, with 10 nucleotides matching TRBD2. This CDR3 is 15 amino acids long. The germline V gene has CDR1 LNHDA and CDR2 SQIVND (reference sequence). V was pared by 5 bases and J by 7 bases, with 11 bases of the junction left unmatched.